The text below deals with one T cell receptor (beta chain). Its antigen is not identified. Germline V gene sequence: CDR1 SGHNT, CDR2 YYREEE (reference sequence). CDR3 length: 13 amino acids. V dropped 9 bases and J dropped 10; count of bases not matched to a gene: 11. Each CDR3 protein gets one entry after TCRdb re-called the 5' RACE reads with MiXCR. The table records hundreds of thousands of distinct CDR3 sequences, about 14% of them present only once. The data originate from a study of T cells after yellow fever vaccination. Overall study: Each low-cell-number fraction was prepared by means of SMART-Seq v4 Ultra Low Input.

The study's findings and limits: There was a possibility that FACS-sorted repertoires contained abundant clonotypes contaminating from the bulk population. Booster sampling recovered most clones from primary vaccination (less than 97% CD4, approximately 88% CD8).

The clonotype comes from a man younger than 45 who received the YFV17D yellow fever vaccine. The specimen was PBMCs, collected on the day of the yellow fever booster vaccination. V usage is TRBV5-4 and J usage is TRBJ2-1, with TRBD1 matching 9 bases. The CDR3 bases are TGTGCCACCCACAGGGACAGGGAGGGCGAGCAGTTCTTC. It codes for CATHRDREGEQFF.